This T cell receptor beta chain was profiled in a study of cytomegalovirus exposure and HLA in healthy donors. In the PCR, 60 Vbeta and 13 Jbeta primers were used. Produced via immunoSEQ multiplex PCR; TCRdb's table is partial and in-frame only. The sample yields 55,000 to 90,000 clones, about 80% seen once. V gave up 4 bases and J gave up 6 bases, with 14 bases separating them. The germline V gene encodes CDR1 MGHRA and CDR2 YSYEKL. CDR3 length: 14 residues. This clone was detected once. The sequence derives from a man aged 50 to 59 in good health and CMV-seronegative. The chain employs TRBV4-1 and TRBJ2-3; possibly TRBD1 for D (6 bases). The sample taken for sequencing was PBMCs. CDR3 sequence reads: CASSRLQGMDTQYF. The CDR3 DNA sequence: TGCGCCAGCAGCCGATTACAGGGAATGGATACGCAGTATTTT.